The entry below gives a single T cell receptor beta chain sequence along with its context. The sample originates from a study of long-term antiretroviral therapy in people with HIV. Per germline, CDR1 LNHDA and CDR2 SQIVND (reference sequence). This CDR3 contains 12 residues. Trimming took 3 bases from V and 7 from J, leaving 7 bases between them. Among participants with HIV, every one received treatment in the United States. Roughly 0.95-11 million cryopreserved PBMC were held in samples before DNA extraction. Samples were assayed with immunoSEQ v3.0 at survey level. Samples were sequenced targeting roughly 40,000-55,000 T-cell genomes each. TCRdb's table, derived via immunoSEQ multiplex PCR, lists solely in-frame clones and lacks some. The sample carries around 23,000 clones, more than 65% recorded once.

This chain uses TRBV19 with TRBJ2-1, with D unclear. The sequencing used unsorted PBMCs, collected 0.3 years after starting antiretroviral therapy. The clonotype comes from a man aged 50 or older with HIV. The CDR3 DNA reads TGTGCCAGTAGTATTTTCGGGAATGAGCAGTTCTTC. This translates into CASSIFGNEQFF.